The 12 T cell receptor beta chains below come from one sample, sequenced in a study of neurological immune-mediated disorders. TCRdb ran MiXCR on the 5' RACE reads and lists one entry per CDR3 protein. The data show around 70,000 distinct CDR3 sequences, about 3% seen once. Sequenced sample: PBMCs. The receptors come from a woman aged 45-65 years with multiple sclerosis.

This clonotype was seen at least ten times. The chain carries TRBV4-1 and TRBJ1-1; D unresolved. Deletions cut 4 bases from V and 0 bases from J, with 9 bases between. The CDR3 consists of 14 residues. Looked up from germline, CDR1 is MGHRA and CDR2 is YSYEKL. The CDR3 sequence: CASSRNRVNTEAFF. The CDR3 DNA reads as TGCGCCAGCAGCCGGAACAGAGTGAACACTGAAGCTTTCTTT.

Ten or more counts support this clonotype. The J gene is TRBJ2-1, the V gene TRBV10-3; the D is unclear. V dropped 3 bases and J dropped 6 bases, with 6 bases sitting between them. The CDR3 has 12 amino acids. CDR1 ENHRY and CDR2 SYGVKD come from the germline V gene. The CDR3 here is CAISDGVNEQFF. The CDR3 DNA reads TGTGCCATCAGTGATGGGGTCAATGAGCAGTTCTTC.

This clonotype has ten or more counts. CDR3 coding DNA: TGTGCCAGCAGCTTAGCGGGAGGGCCGTACAATGAGCAGTTCTTC. This translates into CASSLAGGPYNEQFF. The gene calls are TRBV7-9 and TRBJ2-1; TRBD2 aligns across 7 bases. Per germline, CDR1 SEHNR and CDR2 FQNEAQ (reference sequence). The CDR3 consists of 15 residues. V shed 0 bases, J shed 4 bases, and the junction held 3 bases outside the gene matches.

This clonotype has at least ten counts. The rearrangement joins TRBV11-3 to TRBJ2-3; D is unresolved. CDR1 SGHNT and CDR2 YENEEA come from the germline V gene. V was cut by 7 bases and J by 2 bases, with 13 bases left in between. CDR3 size: 14 residues. CDR3 bases: TGTGCCAGCACCCATAGAAGTTTCACAGATACGCAGTATTTT. Amino acid sequence: CASTHRSFTDTQYF. The full variable domain, with the rest looked up from reference TRBV11-3 and TRBJ2-3, is EAGVVQSPRYKIIEKKQPVAFWCNPISGHNTLYWYLQNLGQGPELLIRYENEEAVDDSQLPKDRFSAERLKGVDSTLKIQPAELGDSAVYLCASTHRSFTDTQYFGPGTRLTVL.

This clonotype was observed many times. CDR3: CASSPGGPRALTGELFF. The CDR3 DNA follows: TGTGCCAGCAGCCCGGGGGGTCCCCGGGCCCTCACCGGGGAGCTGTTTTTT. V and J are TRBV7-6 and TRBJ2-2; TRBD2 agrees at 7 bases. Germline V gene lookup returns CDR1 SGHVS and CDR2 FNYEAQ. The V segment lost 5 bases and the J segment 4 bases; nucleotides outside the gene matches: 13. This CDR3 region has 17 residues.

This clonotype was picked up many times. The chain employs TRBV19 and TRBJ1-1; D is possibly TRBD1 (5 bases). The CDR3 sequence is 12 residues long. The V end lost 2 bases, the J end lost 5 bases, and 6 bases lay between the germline ends. The germline V gene encodes CDR1 LNHDA and CDR2 SQIVND (reference sequence). The CDR3, as DNA: TGTGCCAGTAGTATAAGGGGTACTGAAGCTTTCTTT. As protein: CASSIRGTEAFF.

This clonotype showed up many times. The rearrangement links TRBV28 to TRBJ2-1; TRBD2 is a possible D gene (6 bases). Between the trimmed V and J ends, which lost 6 bases and 1 base, there was a span of 16 bases. This CDR3 contains 16 residues. The V gene's germline CDR1 is MDHEN and CDR2 SYDVKM. This chain's CDR3 is CASSSMDYLSYNEQFF. CDR3 coding DNA: TGTGCCAGCAGCTCTATGGACTACCTTTCCTACAATGAGCAGTTCTTC.

This clonotype has just a few counts. A clone one base away is much larger, so this may be a read error. The genes are TRBV11-2 and TRBJ1-5; D perhaps matches TRBD1 (6 bases). The CDR3 has 12 amino acids. Germline V lookup: CDR1 SGHAT, CDR2 FQNNGV. The CDR3 spells CASSSQGQHQHF. Here the CDR3 DNA reads TGTGCCAGCAGCTCACAGGGCCAGCACCAGCATTTT.

This sequence joins TRBV3-1 and TRBJ2-1, with 8 bases fitting TRBD2. V was clipped by 4 bases and J by 6 bases; unmatched bases: 8. CDR3 length: 15 amino acids. Germline CDR1 LGHDT, CDR2 YNNKEL (reference sequence). CDR3 coding DNA: TGTGCCAGCAGCCCTGGACTAGCAAAGGGCAATGAGCAGTTCTTC. As protein: CASSPGLAKGNEQFF.

This clonotype was seen at least ten times. The chain recombines TRBV12-3 or TRBV12-4 with TRBJ1-1; the match to TRBD1 covers 8 bases. Germline trimming cut 6 bases from V and 4 bases from J; bases unmatched to any gene: 7. The CDR3 has 14 residues. The CDR3 DNA reads TGTGCCAGCAGCCCAGGACAGGGAGGCACTGAAGCTTTCTTT. Amino acids: CASSPGQGGTEAFF.

This clonotype has ten or more counts. The chain joins TRBV20-1 to TRBJ2-3, with 9 bases aligning to TRBD1. Trimming took 6 bases from V and 5 from J; bases not matched to a gene: 15. CDR1 is DFQATT and CDR2 is SNEGSKA in the germline V gene (reference sequence). This CDR3 spans 16 amino acids. CDR3 amino acids: CSALPLTGGTGDTQYF. The CDR3 region has the DNA TGCAGTGCCCTGCCCCTGACAGGGGGAACGGGAGATACGCAGTATTTT.

This clonotype was counted many times. The rearrangement links TRBV20-1 to TRBJ2-7; the match to TRBD2 covers 9 bases. CDR3 length: 15 amino acids. V was pared by 0 bases and J by 0 bases, with 3 bases of the junction left unmatched. Germline V lookup: CDR1 DFQATT, CDR2 SNEGSKA (reference sequence). The DNA of the CDR3 is TGCAGTGCTAGAGAGGCGGGGGGGAGCTCCTACGAGCAGTACGTC. This gives the protein CSAREAGGSSYEQYV.